This T cell receptor beta chain emerged from a study of blood T cell repertoires in COVID-19. The wider study: Samples taken during acute and convalescent COVID-19 were collected in the United States, Italy and Spain. T cells, B-cell-depleted T cells, or PBMCs supplied cDNA or gDNA.

V was pared by 2 bases and J by 1 base, with 8 bases of the junction left unmatched. The CDR3 sequence is 17 residues long. CDR1 and CDR2 from the germline V gene are LNHNV and YYDKDF (reference sequence). In the original analysis: It was from reference gene primer amplification that nucleated cell counts were estimated. TCRdb's copy holds only in-frame clones and misses some; the assay was immunoSEQ multiplex PCR. D and trimming come from the DNA, and the V and J calls and clone size come from that table. This table holds tens of thousands of clones, 60% to 85% found once. V is TRBV15 and J is TRBJ1-5, with 7 bases aligning to TRBD1. Sequenced material: peripheral blood. The source is a human donor in a cohort sampled during active COVID-19. The CDR3 sequence is CATSRLNRGLSNQPQHF. In nucleotides, the CDR3 is TGTGCCACCAGCAGATTAAACAGGGGCTTGAGCAATCAGCCCCAGCATTTT. Supplemented by reference TRBV15 and TRBJ1-5, the full variable domain reads DAMVIQNPRYQVTQFGKPVTLSCSQTLNHNVMYWYQQKSSQAPKLLFHYYDKDFNNEADTPDNFQSRRPNTSFCFLDIRSPGLGDTAMYLCATSRLNRGLSNQPQHFGDGTRLSIL.